A selection of T cell receptor beta chains follows, all from one sample in a study of T cell responses to AZD1222 COVID-19 vaccine. Libraries were prepared by immunoSEQ multiplex PCR; TCRdb keeps only in-frame clonotypes and omits some of them. The sample has about 40,000 clones, 88% seen once. The source material was peripheral blood, sampled 28 days after the second dose of the MenACWY control vaccine. These receptors were taken from an adult who received the MenACWY meningococcal vaccine as a control. Both conserved end residues are part of each CDR3.

TRBJ2-7 | TRBV28 | CASSRPRSGVEQYF
TRBJ2-4 | TRBV27 | CASSFRGDIQYF
TRBJ2-1 | TRBV28 | CASRDTSGSISYNEQFF
TRBJ2-3 | TRBV5-6 | CASSLLGQTTDTQYF
TRBJ1-3 | TRBV19 | CASTSGQGPSGNTIYF
TRBJ2-2 | TRBV27 | CASSPGPVSGELFF
TRBJ2-3 | TRBV6-6 | CASSPMEGSTDTQYF
TRBJ2-7 | TRBV30 | CAWSRVWGGRFDYEQYF
TRBJ2-7 | TRBV7-9 | CASSRGDRWVSYEQYF
TRBJ2-7 | TRBV10-1 | CASSPKGHWMVEQYF
TRBJ2-5 | TRBV6-5 | CASASAVETQYF
TRBJ1-2 | TRBV12-3/TRBV12-4 | CASSWEGHGYTF
TRBJ2-7 | TRBV30 | CAWRGSHEQYF
TRBJ2-3 | TRBV2 | CARGPSTDTQYF